A single sample is the source of the 20 T cell receptor beta chains below, sequenced in a study of early T cells in non-severe SARS-CoV-2 infection (dated by TCRdb to the early 2020s). The library relied on 5' RACE. The listed sequencing device is NextSeq 500. Starting from the raw public reads, TCRdb applied fastp trimming at Q25, assembled clones with MiXCR and retained in-frame beta chains. Each CDR3 protein appears once, grouped with its most common genes and DNA. The table for this sample lists roughly 120,000 distinct CDR3 sequences; 14% to 15% of them were counted only once. The ten top clones hold 21% of the sample. The sequenced material came from whole blood. The source is an adult who was a healthcare worker with PCR-confirmed SARS-CoV-2 infection or an uninfected control (not recorded which).

This clonotype was seen many times. This chain joins TRBV4-1 and TRBJ1-1; the D is unclear. From germline, CDR1 is MGHRA and CDR2 YSYEKL. The CDR3 is 13 residues long. Deletions cut 1 base from V and 5 bases from J, with 8 bases between. Here the CDR3 DNA reads TGCGCCAGCAGCCAAGTAGGGTGGACTGAAGCTTTCTTT. Amino acids: CASSQVGWTEAFF.

This clonotype was detected many times. The chain combines TRBV12-3 or TRBV12-4 with TRBJ1-5; D is ambiguous. CDR3 length: 12 residues. Trimming took off 5 bases at V and 7 bases at J, with 9 bases between the two ends. The DNA for the CDR3 is TGTGCCAGCAGTCCTGCCGGACAGCCCCAGCATTTT. Encoded protein: CASSPAGQPQHF.

This clonotype has a handful of counts. This sequence joins TRBV12-3 or TRBV12-4 and TRBJ2-2; no clear D. V gave up 1 base and J gave up 1 base, with 4 bases separating them. The CDR3 covers 14 residues. In DNA, the CDR3 is TGTGCCAGCAGTTTAGGGGGGAACACCGGGGAGCTGTTTTTT. Its protein is CASSLGGNTGELFF.

This clonotype has a handful of counts. This chain uses TRBV14 with TRBJ2-3, with D possibly TRBD2 on 5 matching bases. Per the germline V gene, CDR1 is SGHDN and CDR2 is FVKESK. Trimming cost V 0 bases and J 8 bases, with 24 bases left between them. CDR3 length equals 18 residues. CDR3 sequence: CASSQEGTSIIQSRTQYF. The CDR3 bases are TGTGCCAGCAGCCAAGAAGGAACTAGTATAATCCAGTCGCGTACGCAGTATTTT.

This chain joins TRBV7-8 and TRBJ2-1, with unresolved D. This CDR3 is built from 12 residues. V lost 4 bases and J 10 bases, leaving 11 bases between the germline ends. Germline V CDR1 and CDR2: SGHVS, FQNEAQ. CDR3 loop: CASSSPSREQFF. The CDR3 DNA follows: TGTGCCAGCAGCTCCCCCTCCCGGGAGCAGTTCTTC.

The chain is built from TRBV27 and TRBJ1-2; D gene ambiguous. Per the germline V gene, CDR1 is MNHEY and CDR2 is SMNVEV (reference sequence). Trimming stripped 6 bases from V and 4 bases from J, with 24 bases between. The CDR3 consists of 17 residues. This chain's CDR3 is CASSLKSTVRLSYGYTF. DNA of the CDR3: TGTGCCAGCAGCCTAAAGTCAACGGTGCGACTAAGCTATGGCTACACCTTC.

This clonotype was counted only a few times. This sequence joins TRBV3-1 and TRBJ2-7; D call uncertain. V was pared by 4 bases and J by 7 bases, with 14 bases between. This CDR3 region has 13 residues. Per the germline V gene, CDR1 is LGHDT and CDR2 is YNNKEL (reference sequence). The CDR3 sequence: CASSPPGLGEQYF. CDR3 nucleotides: TGTGCCAGCAGCCCCCCTGGCCTGGGGGAGCAGTACTTC.

J is TRBJ1-2 and V is TRBV5-1, with D maybe TRBD1 (6 bases). Germline CDR1 SGHRS, CDR2 YFSETQ. The CDR3 runs 14 residues. The V and J ends lost 2 bases and 5 bases respectively, with 13 bases between them. CDR3 in DNA: TGCGCCAGCAGCTTACAGGACAGACAGTATGGCTACACCTTC. Its translation: CASSLQDRQYGYTF.

V gene TRBV3-1 combines with J gene TRBJ1-1; D gene uncertain. The CDR3 has 15 amino acids. Germline V gene lookup returns CDR1 LGHDT and CDR2 YNNKEL (reference sequence). V dropped 0 bases and J dropped 6 bases, with 14 bases sitting between them. CDR3 residues: CASSQDDWGLAEAFF. CDR3 coding DNA: TGTGCCAGCAGCCAAGATGATTGGGGATTGGCTGAAGCTTTCTTT.

This clonotype was found a few times. The V and J genes are TRBV7-9 and TRBJ2-1, with 10 positions matching TRBD2. V lost 1 base to trimming and J lost 0 bases; unmatched junction nucleotides: 6. In germline, CDR1 is SEHNR, CDR2 FQNEAQ (reference sequence). The CDR3 sequence is 18 residues long. CDR3 residues: CASSLVAGGRSSYNEQFF. CDR3 sequence (DNA): TGTGCCAGCAGCTTAGTAGCGGGGGGTAGGAGCTCCTACAATGAGCAGTTCTTC. The full variable domain, its missing parts supplied by reference TRBV7-9 and TRBJ2-1, is DTGVSQNPRHKITKRGQNVTFRCDPISEHNRLYWYRQTLGQGPEFLTYFQNEAQLEKSRLLSDRFSAERPKGSFSTLEIQRTEQGDSAMYLCASSLVAGGRSSYNEQFFGPGTRLTVL.

This clonotype occurred a few times. The CDR3 protein is CASSQDGLWLAEQHLLYNEQFF. The CDR3 DNA sequence: TGCGCCAGCAGCCAAGACGGGTTATGGCTAGCGGAGCAACACCTCCTCTACAATGAGCAGTTCTTC. V gene TRBV4-1 combines with J gene TRBJ2-1; 7 bases line up with TRBD2. The CDR3 extends over 22 amino acids. The germline gives CDR1 MGHRA, CDR2 YSYEKL. Trimming took 0 bases from V and 3 from J; bases not matched to a gene: 23.

This clonotype was picked up a small number of times. The chain is built from TRBV20-1 and TRBJ1-1, with 7 bases lining up with TRBD1. V lost 5 bases to trimming and J lost 6 bases; unmatched junction nucleotides: 18. The germline gives CDR1 DFQATT, CDR2 SNEGSKA (reference sequence). The CDR3 length is 16 residues. The chain's CDR3 is CSARGGTVRVGSEAFF. CDR3 DNA sequence: TGCAGTGCTCGGGGCGGGACAGTAAGAGTGGGCTCTGAAGCTTTCTTT.

There are a few counts of this clonotype. The rearrangement uses TRBV30 and TRBJ1-1; D perhaps matches TRBD1 (5 bases). Trimming took 1 base from V and 0 from J, leaving 6 bases between them. Germline CDR1 GTSNPN, CDR2 SVGIG (reference sequence). The CDR3 has 13 amino acids. In DNA form, the CDR3 reads TGTGCCTGGAGTGAACAGGTGAACACTGAAGCTTTCTTT. It is translated as CAWSEQVNTEAFF.

This clonotype has only a few counts. The chain is built from TRBV6-5 and TRBJ1-4; D not resolved. Trimming left V 0 bases short and J 8 bases short, with 13 bases between. CDR1 and CDR2 (germline): MNHEY, SVGAGI. This CDR3 has 15 amino acids. CDR3 DNA: TGTGCCAGCAGTTACTCGTTCCTGGGGAAAGAAAAACTGTTTTTT. Protein product: CASSYSFLGKEKLFF.

The chain uses TRBV3-1 and TRBJ1-6; D is undetermined. The CDR3 is 18 amino acids. Germline V CDR1 and CDR2: LGHDT, YNNKEL (reference sequence). V was trimmed by 1 base and J by 0 bases, leaving 13 bases between them. CDR3 nucleotide sequence: TGTGCCAGCAGCCAAGTGTACGGCTCCAGCTCCTATAATTCACCCCTCCACTTT. It encodes CASSQVYGSSSYNSPLHF.

This clonotype came up many times. This chain links TRBV6-5 with TRBJ2-3; D may be TRBD2 (5 bases). V was pared by 0 bases and J by 4 bases, with 11 bases between. CDR3 size: 15 residues. CDR1 is MNHEY, CDR2 SVGAGI, per germline. The CDR3 DNA sequence: TGTGCCAGCAGTTACTCCGGCGGGTCCGCAGATACGCAGTATTTT. Protein sequence: CASSYSGGSADTQYF.

The rearrangement uses TRBV5-1 and TRBJ1-2; no reliable D call. The germline gives CDR1 SGHRS, CDR2 YFSETQ. This CDR3 is 15 amino acids long. Trimming took 0 bases from V and 2 from J, leaving 11 bases between them. The CDR3 here is CASSLAPELNYGYTF. CDR3 nucleotide sequence: TGCGCCAGCAGCTTGGCCCCAGAGCTGAACTATGGCTACACCTTC.

The chain joins TRBV7-6 to TRBJ2-5, with D hard to call. V gave up 7 bases and J gave up 0 bases, with 9 bases separating them. The CDR3 is 13 residues long. Per germline, CDR1 SGHVS and CDR2 FNYEAQ. CDR3 DNA sequence: TGTGCCAGCACCACAGCCTACCAAGAGACCCAGTACTTC. Protein: CASTTAYQETQYF. Using reference TRBV7-6 and TRBJ2-5 for the parts outside the CDR3, the full variable domain is GAGVSQSPRYKVTKRGQDVALRCDPISGHVSLYWYRQALGQGPEFLTYFNYEAQQDKSGLPNDRFSAERPEGSISTLTIQRTEQRDSAMYRCASTTAYQETQYFGPGTRLLVL.

The chain recombines TRBV20-1 with TRBJ2-3; TRBD2 agrees at 8 bases. The germline V gene encodes CDR1 DFQATT and CDR2 SNEGSKA (reference sequence). The CDR3 sequence is 14 residues long. The ends lost 3 bases at V and 3 bases at J; junction bases unmatched: 5. This CDR3 reads CSASTGGRTDTQYF. In DNA, the CDR3 is TGCAGTGCTAGTACGGGGGGGCGTACAGATACGCAGTATTTT.

In its sample, this clonotype was seen a few times. The chain combines TRBV5-1 with TRBJ2-1; D perhaps matches TRBD1 (5 bases). The CDR3 loop spans 14 amino acids. V was pared by 0 bases and J by 6 bases, with 10 bases between. From germline, CDR1 is SGHRS and CDR2 YFSETQ. In nucleotides, the CDR3 is TGCGCCAGCAGCTTGGTCTCCAGGGTCAATGAGCAGTTCTTC. Translation gives CASSLVSRVNEQFF.